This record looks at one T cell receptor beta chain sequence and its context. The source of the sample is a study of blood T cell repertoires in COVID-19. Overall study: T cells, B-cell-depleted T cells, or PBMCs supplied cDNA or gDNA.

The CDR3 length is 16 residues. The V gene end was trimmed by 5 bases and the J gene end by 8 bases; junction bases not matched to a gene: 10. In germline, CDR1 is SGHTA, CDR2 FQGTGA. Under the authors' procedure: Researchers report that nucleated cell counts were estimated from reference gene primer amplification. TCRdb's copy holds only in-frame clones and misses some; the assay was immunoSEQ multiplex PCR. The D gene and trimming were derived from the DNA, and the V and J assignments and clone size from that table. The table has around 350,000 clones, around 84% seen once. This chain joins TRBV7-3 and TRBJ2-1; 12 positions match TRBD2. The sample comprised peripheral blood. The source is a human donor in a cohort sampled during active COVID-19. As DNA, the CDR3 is TGTGCCAGCAGCCCTGGACTAGCGGGATACGGTGATGAGCAGTTCTTC. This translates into CASSPGLAGYGDEQFF.